Listed below are T cell receptor beta chains from one sample, sequenced in a study of shared clonotypes between healthy human individuals. Only in-frame clones appear in the TCRdb table, and some are missing; sequencing was by immunoSEQ multiplex PCR. In the table there are some 500,000 clones, 95% to 97% of which are singletons. The sequencing sample was made of naive CD4+ T cells sorted from blood. The source is a woman under 40 in good health. CDR3s include the opening cysteine and the closing phenylalanine or tryptophan. D genes are given only for firm matches. Part of the rows lack a size; the others show once, few, many or a class for expanded clones.

TRBV7-8	.	TRBJ1-5	.	TGTGCCAGCAGCTTAGCGCCAGGGGCGAACAATCAGCCCCAGCATTTT	CASSLAPGANNQPQHF
TRBV5-8	.	TRBJ2-7	TRBD2	TGTGCCAGCAGCTTAACACATCGCGGGGGCTACGAGCAGTACTTC	CASSLTHRGGYEQYF
TRBV5-1	.	TRBJ2-1	TRBD2	TGCGCCAGCAGCTCCCTAGCGGGATTCTACAATGAGCAGTTCTTC	CASSSLAGFYNEQFF
TRBV9	.	TRBJ2-1	.	TGTGCCAGCAGCGTAGTTACCGGGAGTAATGAGCAGTTCTTC	CASSVVTGSNEQFF
TRBV27	few	TRBJ2-7	.	TGTGCCAGCAGTACAAGGGACGGCTACTCGCAGTACTTC	CASSTRDGYSQYF
TRBV7-9	.	TRBJ1-4	TRBD1	TGTGCCAGCAGCTCACCGGGACAGGGTTATGAAAAACTGTTTTTT	CASSSPGQGYEKLFF
TRBV7-8	once	TRBJ2-7	TRBD2	TGTGCCAGCAGCTTAGCGAGGACTAGCGGGAGGGCCTCCTACGAGCAGTACTTC	CASSLARTSGRASYEQYF
TRBV28	.	TRBJ2-3	TRBD2	TGTGCCAGCAGTTTCCCGGGGACTAGAGTCACAGATACGCAGTATTTT	CASSFPGTRVTDTQYF
TRBV28	.	TRBJ2-5	.	TGTGCCAGCTACAGGGGAGGCCCGCTGAGGGAGACCCAGTACTTC	CASYRGGPLRETQYF
TRBV7-9	.	TRBJ2-5	.	TGTGCCAGCAGCTTAGTTGCGGTTGAGACCCAGTACTTC	CASSLVAVETQYF
TRBV6-1	.	TRBJ2-7	.	TGTGCCAGCAGGGATTTGGGACTGGCAAACGAGCAGTACTTC	CASRDLGLANEQYF
TRBV4-1	once	TRBJ2-7	.	TGCGCCAGCAGCCAAGAAAGAGGCAGCTACGAGCAGTACTTC	CASSQERGSYEQYF
TRBV5-8	.	TRBJ2-1	.	TGTGCCAGCAGGAGACAGGTGGGATTGGAGCAGTTCTTC	CASRRQVGLEQFF
TRBV11-2	.	TRBJ2-7	TRBD2	TGTGCCAGCGGGGCCAGCGGGGGATTTAGGGAGCAGTACTTC	CASGASGGFREQYF
TRBV4-1	.	TRBJ2-3	TRBD1	TGCGCCAGCAGCCAAGACGGACAGGGCTCCACAGATACGCAGTATTTT	CASSQDGQGSTDTQYF
TRBV11-1	.	TRBJ2-3	.	TGTGCCAGCAGCTTAGACCAGGCTTCTAGCACAGATACGCAGTATTTT	CASSLDQASSTDTQYF
TRBV9	once	TRBJ1-5	.	TGTGCCAGCAGCCCGCAGGGGCTACAGCCCCAGCATTTT	CASSPQGLQPQHF
TRBV5-5	.	TRBJ2-7	TRBD2	TGTGCCAGCAGCTTGCAAGGGACTACTTCCTACGAGCAGTACTTC	CASSLQGTTSYEQYF
TRBV18	.	TRBJ2-5	TRBD1	TGTGCCAGCTCACCACCAGGACAGGCGAAGACCCAGTACTTC	CASSPPGQAKTQYF
TRBV7-6	.	TRBJ2-3	.	TGTGCCAGCAGCTTCGGGGGAGATACGCAGTATTTT	CASSFGGDTQYF
TRBV11-2	.	TRBJ2-5	.	TGTGCCAGCAGCAAGAATCCAGCTCGCCAAGAGACCCAGTACTTC	CASSKNPARQETQYF
TRBV2	.	TRBJ2-7	TRBD1	TGTGCCAGCAGCGGTGACAGGGACGTTACGCTTGAGCAGTACTTC	CASSGDRDVTLEQYF
TRBV4-1	.	TRBJ1-5	.	TGCGCCAGCAGCCCGCCGGACCGGGGCAATCAGCCCCAGCATTTT	CASSPPDRGNQPQHF
TRBV9	once	TRBJ2-5	.	TGTGCCAGCAGCGCCAGGTCCGCGAATAGTTACCAAGAGACCCAGTACTTC	CASSARSANSYQETQYF
TRBV7-2	.	TRBJ2-1	.	TGTGCCAGCAGCTTGGTGGGAGATGAGCAGTTCTTC	CASSLVGDEQFF
TRBV7-9	.	TRBJ2-6	.	TGTGCCAGCAGCTTAGCGAGGGCAGCTCTATCAACTGGGGCCAACGTCCTGACTTTC	CASSLARAALSTGANVLTF
TRBV9	.	TRBJ2-1	TRBD2	TGTGCCAGCAGCGTCGGCGGGAGGGCCAATGAGCAGTTCTTC	CASSVGGRANEQFF
TRBV7-7	.	TRBJ2-5	TRBD2	TGTGCCAGCAGCTTACTAGCGGGTCTGCAAGAGACCCAGTACTTC	CASSLLAGLQETQYF
TRBV2	.	TRBJ2-7	.	TGTGCCAGCAGTGGGACAGCCGGCGAGCAGTACTTC	CASSGTAGEQYF